What follows are 27 T cell receptor beta chains derived from one specimen sequenced in a study of T cells after yellow fever vaccination. TCRdb reprocessed the 5' RACE reads via MiXCR and lists one record per CDR3 protein. The sample has around 310,000 distinct CDR3 sequences; 3.5% to 5% are singletons. Sample: PBMCs, taken 15 days after the yellow fever booster vaccination. These receptors were taken from a man between 18 and 29 years old who received the YFV17D yellow fever vaccine.

This clonotype has a count of ten or more. The rearrangement uses TRBV7-2 and TRBJ2-2; 9 bases map to TRBD1. The CDR3 consists of 15 residues. The ends lost 2 bases at V and 6 bases at J; junction bases unmatched: 4. The germline V gene has CDR1 SGHTA and CDR2 FQGNSA. For the CDR3, the DNA is TGTGCCAGCAGCTTAATGACAGGGGGGTCCGGGGAGCTGTTTTTT. This codes for CASSLMTGGSGELFF.

This clonotype was counted only a few times. The chain recombines TRBV5-1 with TRBJ2-3, with D perhaps TRBD1 (6 bases). CDR3 size: 15 residues. Trimming pared 4 bases from V and 0 bases from J, leaving 12 bases between. CDR1 is SGHRS, CDR2 YFSETQ, per germline. Here the CDR3 DNA reads TGCGCCAGCAGCACCGGACAGACTAGCACAGATACGCAGTATTTT. Amino acid sequence: CASSTGQTSTDTQYF. The full variable domain, rest sourced from reference TRBV5-1 and TRBJ2-3, is KAGVTQTPRYLIKTRGQQVTLSCSPISGHRSVSWYQQTPGQGLQFLFEYFSETQRNKGNFPGRFSGRQFSNSRSEMNVSTLELGDSALYLCASSTGQTSTDTQYFGPGTRLTVL.

This clonotype was seen ten or more times. This chain uses TRBV7-8 with TRBJ1-1, with D uncertain. The V end lost 1 base, the J end lost 5 bases, and 14 bases lay between the germline ends. The CDR3 is 15 residues long. Per germline, CDR1 SGHVS and CDR2 FQNEAQ. The CDR3 protein is CASSLVGGGLTEAFF. CDR3 bases: TGTGCCAGCAGCTTAGTGGGTGGCGGGCTTACTGAAGCTTTCTTT.

This clonotype was seen repeatedly, ten times or more. The gene calls are TRBV7-3 and TRBJ2-1; D possibly corresponds to TRBD2 (6 bases). The germline CDR1 and CDR2 sequences are SGHTA and FQGTGA. The CDR3 spans 14 residues. Between the trimmed V and J ends, which lost 4 bases and 4 bases, there was a span of 11 bases. The chain's CDR3 is CASSSDGGYNEQFF. Here the CDR3 DNA reads TGTGCCAGCAGCTCGGACGGGGGATACAATGAGCAGTTCTTC.

This clonotype was observed many times. Because the CDR3's place on the DNA is in doubt, the DNA is left out and the CDR3 is given as listed by TCRdb. The chain combines TRBV3-1 with TRBJ2-2; the D segment call TRBD1 is taken from the table without a DNA check. CDR1 and CDR2 from the germline V gene are LGHDT and YNNKEL (reference sequence). Termini included, the CDR3 measures 13 amino acids. CDR3 amino acids: CASSEQGPGSCFF.

This clonotype came up many times. V usage is TRBV12-3 or TRBV12-4 and J usage is TRBJ1-2, with 9 nucleotides matching TRBD1. With V trimmed by 5 bases and J by 3 bases, 7 bases remained unmatched. The CDR3 totals 15 residues. CDR3 in DNA: TGTGCCAGCAGTCTACAGGGGGCGTCGTACTATGGCTACACCTTC. This codes for CASSLQGASYYGYTF.

This clonotype was recorded a few times. V gene TRBV30 combines with J gene TRBJ2-7, with 9 bases fitting TRBD2. CDR1 is GTSNPN, CDR2 SVGIG, per germline (reference sequence). J was trimmed by 6 bases and V by 1 base; bases with no gene match: 4. CDR3 length: 13 residues. The CDR3 reads CAWSGLAGFEQYF. As DNA, the CDR3 is TGTGCCTGGAGTGGTCTAGCGGGATTCGAGCAGTACTTC. The variable domain in full, completed from reference TRBV30 and TRBJ2-7, reads SQTIHQWPATLVQPVGSPLSLECTVEGTSNPNLYWYRQAAGRGLQLLFYSVGIGQISSEVPQNLSASRPQDRQFILSSKKLLLSDSGFYLCAWSGLAGFEQYFGPGTRLTVT.

This clonotype was recorded many times. This chain connects TRBV12-3 or TRBV12-4 to TRBJ2-5; TRBD1 aligns across 11 bases. The CDR3 has 15 residues. Trimming at V came to 4 bases and at J to 8 bases, leaving 9 bases not matched to a gene. The CDR3 DNA follows: TGTGCCAGCAGTTGGACAGGGGGCAACGGAGAAACCCAGTACTTC. Translated: CASSWTGGNGETQYF.

This clonotype was counted a few times. This sequence joins TRBV27 and TRBJ2-1, with a tentative D call TRBD1 (5 bases). Trimming removed 0 bases from V and 1 base from J, with 7 bases in between. CDR3 size: 15 residues. CDR1 and CDR2 (germline): MNHEY, SMNVEV (reference sequence). CDR3 nucleotides: TGTGCCAGCAGTTTATCGGCAGGGTCCTACAATGAGCAGTTCTTC. This translates into CASSLSAGSYNEQFF.

This clonotype has only a few counts. The rearrangement joins TRBV5-1 to TRBJ2-1, with D possibly being TRBD2 (6 bases). Germline V gene lookup returns CDR1 SGHRS and CDR2 YFSETQ. Trimming left V 4 bases short and J 5 bases short, with 19 bases between. The CDR3 runs to 16 residues. The CDR3 is CASSPALGGANNEQFF. The CDR3 DNA reads as TGCGCCAGCAGCCCGGCACTCGGCGGGGCGAACAATGAGCAGTTCTTC.

This clonotype was detected only a few times. The V call is TRBV12-3 or TRBV12-4, the J call TRBJ2-3; 7 nucleotides align to TRBD2. The trim removed 3 bases at V and 3 bases at J, leaving 6 bases unmatched. CDR3 length: 15 amino acids. CDR3 sequence (DNA): TGTGCCAGCAGTTTCATCCGGGGAGGGACAGATACGCAGTATTTT. It codes for CASSFIRGGTDTQYF.

This clonotype has at least ten counts. The chain links TRBV12-3 or TRBV12-4 to TRBJ2-5, with D perhaps being TRBD1 or TRBD2 (5 bases each). CDR3 length: 12 residues. The V and J ends lost 6 bases and 4 bases respectively, with 9 bases between them. Here the CDR3 reads CASSLRGETQYF. The CDR3 DNA sequence: TGTGCCAGCAGCTTGAGGGGAGAGACCCAGTACTTC.

This clonotype was seen only a few times. The chain has TRBV7-2 and TRBJ2-1; TRBD2 matches at 7 bases. This CDR3 contains 12 residues. CDR1 is SGHTA, CDR2 FQGNSA, per germline. V shed 4 bases and J 7 bases; nucleotides not matched to a gene: 1. The CDR3 reads CASSSGLNEQFF. In DNA, the CDR3 is TGTGCCAGCAGCTCGGGACTAAATGAGCAGTTCTTC. The complete variable domain, with remaining parts taken from reference TRBV7-2 and TRBJ2-1, reads GAGVSQSPSNKVTEKGKDVELRCDPISGHTALYWYRQSLGQGLEFLIYFQGNSAPDKSGLPSDRFSAERTGGSVSTLTIQRTQQEDSAVYLCASSSGLNEQFFGPGTRLTVL.

Ten or more counts support this clonotype. This chain connects TRBV6-1 to TRBJ1-5, with D possibly TRBD1 on 6 matching bases. Looked up from germline, CDR1 is MNHNS and CDR2 is SASEGT. V shed 4 bases and J shed 4 bases, with 11 bases lying between them. The CDR3 extends over 14 amino acids. The chain's CDR3 is CASSVAGANQPQHF. For the CDR3, the DNA is TGTGCCAGCAGTGTAGCAGGGGCTAATCAGCCCCAGCATTTT.

This chain uses TRBV18 with TRBJ2-5; D gene unclear. Per the germline V gene, CDR1 is KGHSH and CDR2 is LQKENI. Trimming removed 1 base at V and 4 bases at J, with 7 bases between. The CDR3 has 13 amino acids. The CDR3 nucleotides are TGTGCCAGCTCACCACTACCTGGAGAGACCCAGTACTTC. Translated: CASSPLPGETQYF.

This clonotype showed up many times. The chain combines TRBV6-1 with TRBJ1-5; D may be TRBD1 (5 bases). Between the trimmed V and J ends, which lost 4 bases and 11 bases, there was a span of 12 bases. CDR3 size: 12 residues. Germline V lookup: CDR1 MNHNS, CDR2 SASEGT. The CDR3 here is CASSVMGQAQHF. In nucleotides, the CDR3 is TGTGCCAGCAGTGTGATGGGGCAAGCCCAGCATTTT.

The chain combines TRBV20-1 with TRBJ2-3; TRBD2 aligns across 10 bases. CDR3 length: 16 amino acids. The trim removed 3 bases at V and 3 bases at J, leaving 9 bases unmatched. CDR1 DFQATT and CDR2 SNEGSKA come from the germline V gene (reference sequence). Here the CDR3 DNA reads TGCAGTGCTAGTCCTCAACTAGCGGGGAATACAGATACGCAGTATTTT. It translates to CSASPQLAGNTDTQYF.

The rearrangement joins TRBV7-3 to TRBJ1-1; D uncertain. V lost 8 bases and J 3 bases, leaving 19 bases between the germline ends. The CDR3 runs 15 residues. Germline V CDR1 and CDR2: SGHTA, FQGTGA. Here the CDR3 reads CASPMPPGSDTEAFF. DNA for the CDR3: TGTGCCAGCCCCATGCCCCCGGGGTCTGACACTGAAGCTTTCTTT.

This clonotype was seen at least ten times. CDR3 region: CASSSGPNQPQHF. CDR3 DNA sequence: TGTGCCAGCAGCTCCGGACCCAATCAGCCCCAGCATTTT. This chain joins TRBV7-9 and TRBJ1-5; the D is unclear. This CDR3 has 13 amino acids. The V end lost 4 bases, the J end lost 3 bases, and 7 bases lay between the germline ends. Looked up from germline, CDR1 is SEHNR and CDR2 is FQNEAQ (reference sequence).

This clonotype has just a few counts. The gene calls are TRBV5-1 and TRBJ2-2; 14 bases line up with TRBD2. V lost 7 bases and J lost 9; bases outside the gene matches: 20. CDR3 length: 19 amino acids. Germline V gene lookup returns CDR1 SGHRS and CDR2 YFSETQ. The chain's CDR3 is CASWPGLAGERPIPWELFF. The CDR3 DNA reads TGCGCCAGCTGGCCGGGACTAGCGGGGGAACGACCCATCCCTTGGGAGCTGTTTTTT.

There are a few counts of this clonotype. The V call is TRBV4-2, the J call TRBJ1-2; D possibly corresponds to TRBD1 (5 bases). Germline V gene data show CDR1 as LGHNA and CDR2 as YNFKEQ. V lost 3 bases, J lost 4 bases, and 9 bases lay in between. This CDR3 is built from 13 residues. The CDR3 region has the DNA TGTGCCAGCAGCCAGTCTGGGACCTATGGCTACACCTTC. Its protein product is CASSQSGTYGYTF.

In its sample, this clonotype was seen many times. The gene calls are TRBV4-1 and TRBJ1-2; D possibly corresponds to TRBD1 (5 bases). The CDR3 spans 16 residues. CDR1 is MGHRA and CDR2 is YSYEKL in the germline V gene. Trimming cost V 0 bases and J 4 bases, with 15 bases left between them. CDR3 protein: CASSQDSPGGVYGYTF. CDR3 nucleotide sequence: TGCGCCAGCAGCCAAGACTCCCCTGGGGGAGTCTATGGCTACACCTTC.

This clonotype was picked up a small number of times. The chain combines TRBV18 with TRBJ1-1; D ambiguous. With 4 bases removed from V and 2 bases from J, the gap between germline ends came to 8 bases. In germline, CDR1 is KGHSH, CDR2 LQKENI. The CDR3 extends over 13 amino acids. Here the CDR3 reads CASSHNTNTEAFF. The CDR3, as DNA: TGTGCCAGCTCACACAATACTAACACTGAAGCTTTCTTT.

This clonotype came up many times. The chain is built from TRBV5-1 and TRBJ2-7, with D hard to call. Germline V lookup: CDR1 SGHRS, CDR2 YFSETQ. The CDR3 contains 15 residues. V was clipped by 2 bases and J by 6 bases, with 18 bases between them. The CDR3 region is CASSLTIWSAAEQYF. In DNA form, the CDR3 reads TGCGCCAGCAGCTTAACCATTTGGTCAGCCGCCGAGCAGTACTTC.

This clonotype was seen at least ten times. The gene calls are TRBV4-2 and TRBJ2-3; D tentatively fits TRBD1 or TRBD2 (5 bases each). Between the trimmed V and J ends, which lost 3 bases and 2 bases, there was a span of 15 bases. The CDR3 covers 16 residues. In germline, CDR1 is LGHNA, CDR2 YNFKEQ. The DNA for the CDR3 is TGTGCCAGCAGCCAGGAAGAGGGGATAAACACAGATACGCAGTATTTT. Residues: CASSQEEGINTDTQYF.

The rearrangement links TRBV29-1 to TRBJ2-1, with D perhaps matching TRBD1 (5 bases). Germline V gene sequence: CDR1 SQVTM, CDR2 ANQGSEA. V was pared by 3 bases and J by 8 bases, with 17 bases between. The length of the CDR3 is 14 residues. This chain's CDR3 is CSVESRAFMDEQFF. The CDR3 nucleotides read TGCAGCGTTGAGTCCAGGGCCTTCATGGATGAGCAGTTCTTC.

This clonotype was recorded many times. V usage is TRBV27 and J usage is TRBJ1-2, with D perhaps matching TRBD1 (6 bases). V was pared by 5 bases and J by 3 bases, with 10 bases between. CDR1 and CDR2 (germline): MNHEY, SMNVEV (reference sequence). The CDR3 is 13 amino acids. CDR3 sequence (DNA): TGTGCCAGCAGTCCTCAGGGGTACTATGGCTACACCTTC. Protein product: CASSPQGYYGYTF.